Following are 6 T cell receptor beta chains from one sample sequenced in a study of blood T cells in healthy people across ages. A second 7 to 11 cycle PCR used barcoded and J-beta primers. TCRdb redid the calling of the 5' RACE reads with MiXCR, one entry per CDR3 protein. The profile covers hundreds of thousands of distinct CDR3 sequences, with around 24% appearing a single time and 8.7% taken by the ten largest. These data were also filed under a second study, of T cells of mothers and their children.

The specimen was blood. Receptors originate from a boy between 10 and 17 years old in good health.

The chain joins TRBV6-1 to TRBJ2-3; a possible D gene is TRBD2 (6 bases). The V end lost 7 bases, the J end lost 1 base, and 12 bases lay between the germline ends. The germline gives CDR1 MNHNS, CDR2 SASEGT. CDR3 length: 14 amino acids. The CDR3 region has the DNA TGTGCCAGCATCGCGGGGACCCGCACAGATACGCAGTATTTT. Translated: CASIAGTRTDTQYF.

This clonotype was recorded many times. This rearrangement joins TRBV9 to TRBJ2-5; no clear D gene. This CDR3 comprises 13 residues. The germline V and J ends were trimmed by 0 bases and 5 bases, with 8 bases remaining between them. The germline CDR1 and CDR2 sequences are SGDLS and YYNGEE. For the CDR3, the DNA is TGTGCCAGCAGCGTAGAATTTTCGGAGACCCAGTACTTC. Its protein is CASSVEFSETQYF.

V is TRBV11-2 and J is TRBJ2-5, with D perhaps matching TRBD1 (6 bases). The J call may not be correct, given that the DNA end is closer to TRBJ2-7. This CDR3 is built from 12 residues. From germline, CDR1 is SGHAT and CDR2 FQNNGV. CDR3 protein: CASSSQGTEQYF. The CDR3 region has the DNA TGTGCCAGCAGCTCCCAGGGGACCGAGCAGTACTTC.

The CDR3 DNA is TGTGCCAGCAGTTCTAGCGGGGGGGAGCAAGAGACCCAGTACTTC. Translation gives CASSSSGGEQETQYF. V and J are TRBV7-2 and TRBJ2-5; 12 bases agree with TRBD2. V shed 6 bases and J 2 bases; nucleotides not matched to a gene: 4. The CDR3 is made up of 15 amino acids. Germline CDR1 SGHTA, CDR2 FQGNSA.

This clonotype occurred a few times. CDR3 bases: TGTGCCAGCAGTATCACGGAGAACTATGGCTACACCTTC. Its protein product is CASSITENYGYTF. J is TRBJ1-2 and V is TRBV12-3 or TRBV12-4; D is ambiguous. The germline V and J ends were trimmed by 5 bases and 2 bases, with 9 bases remaining between them. This CDR3 has 13 residues.

CDR3 loop: CSGGTSGLNEQFF. The DNA for the CDR3 is TGCAGCGGCGGGACTAGCGGGCTCAATGAGCAGTTCTTC. V gene TRBV29-1 combines with J gene TRBJ2-1; TRBD2 matches at 12 bases. Trimming cost V 7 bases and J 6 bases; bases outside gene matches: 4. The germline V gene has CDR1 SQVTM and CDR2 ANQGSEA. There are 13 residues in the CDR3.